This T cell receptor beta chain was captured by sequencing in a study of a mutant IDH1 vaccine in newly diagnosed glioma. Across the study: Once 4-6 weeks had passed after radiotherapy alone, vaccination started, or it started with temozolomide cycles. It was at week 35 that visit V12 occurred, and at week 47 that visit V13 did.

This clone turned up a few times. The antigen is unknown. Trimming took 5 bases from V and 4 from J; bases not matched to a gene: 11. Germline CDR1 is SGHVS and CDR2 is FNYEAQ. The CDR3 length is 16 residues. The repertoire was sequenced with immunoSEQ multiplex PCR; TCRdb's copy has only in-frame clones and lacks some. The data hold over 40,000 clones, with about 76% observed a single time. Study findings and constraints: It seemed that pseudoprogression was not linked to changes in the top peripheral T cell clonotypes.

Time point denoted: week 35, safety follow-up. Topical imiquimod accompanied each vaccine dose, which consisted of 300 ug of mutant IDH1 20-mer peptide. In weeks 1, 3, 5, 7, 11, 15, 19 and 23, patients were vaccinated. The chain employs TRBV7-6 and TRBJ2-3; 8 bases align to TRBD1. Sequenced material: PBMCs, taken from a glioma patient whose treatment included an IDH1 peptide vaccine. The TCR sequence derives from a middle-aged woman with glioma. Some clones in this sample may be carry-over from other donors' samples. The CDR3 sequence is CASSARTGIRADTQYF. The CDR3 bases are TGTGCCAGCAGCGCGAGGACAGGGATTAGGGCAGATACGCAGTATTTT.